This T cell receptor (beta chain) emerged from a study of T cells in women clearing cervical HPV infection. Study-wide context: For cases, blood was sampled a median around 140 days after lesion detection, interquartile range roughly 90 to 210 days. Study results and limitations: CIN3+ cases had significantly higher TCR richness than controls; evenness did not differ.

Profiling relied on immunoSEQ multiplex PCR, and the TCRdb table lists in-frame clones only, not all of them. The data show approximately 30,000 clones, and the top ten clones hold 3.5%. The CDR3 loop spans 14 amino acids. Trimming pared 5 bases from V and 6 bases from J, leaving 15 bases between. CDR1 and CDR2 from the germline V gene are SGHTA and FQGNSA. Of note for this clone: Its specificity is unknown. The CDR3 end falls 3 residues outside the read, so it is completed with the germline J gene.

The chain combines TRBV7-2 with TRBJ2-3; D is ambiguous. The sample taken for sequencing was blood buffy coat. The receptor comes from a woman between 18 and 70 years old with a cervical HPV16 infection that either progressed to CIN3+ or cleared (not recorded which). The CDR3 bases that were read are TGTGCCAGCAGCCCTGGGCTTGATTTGGATACG. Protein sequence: CASSPGLDLDT. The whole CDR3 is CASSPGLDLDTQYF.